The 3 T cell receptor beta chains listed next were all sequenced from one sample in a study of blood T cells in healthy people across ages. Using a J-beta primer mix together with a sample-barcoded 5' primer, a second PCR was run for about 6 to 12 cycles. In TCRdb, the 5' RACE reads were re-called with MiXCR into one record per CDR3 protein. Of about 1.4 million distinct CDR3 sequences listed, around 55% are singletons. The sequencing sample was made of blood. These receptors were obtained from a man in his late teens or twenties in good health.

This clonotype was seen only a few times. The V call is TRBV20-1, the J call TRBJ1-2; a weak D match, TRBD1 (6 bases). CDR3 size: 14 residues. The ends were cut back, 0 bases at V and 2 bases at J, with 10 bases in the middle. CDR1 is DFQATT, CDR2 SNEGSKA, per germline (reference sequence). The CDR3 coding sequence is TGCAGTGCTAGAGAGTTGGGGGGCAACTATGGCTACACCTTC. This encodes CSARELGGNYGYTF.

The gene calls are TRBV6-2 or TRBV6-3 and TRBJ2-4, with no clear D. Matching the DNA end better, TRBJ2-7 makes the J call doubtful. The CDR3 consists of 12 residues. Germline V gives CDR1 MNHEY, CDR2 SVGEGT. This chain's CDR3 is CASKPSTYEQYF. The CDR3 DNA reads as TGTGCCAGCAAGCCTTCTACCTACGAGCAGTACTTC.

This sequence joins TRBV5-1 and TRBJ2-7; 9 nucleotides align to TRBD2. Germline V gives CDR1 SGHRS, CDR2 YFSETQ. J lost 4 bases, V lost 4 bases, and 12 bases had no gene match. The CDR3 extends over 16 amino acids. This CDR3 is CASSPAGLAGMYEQYF. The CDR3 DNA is TGCGCCAGCAGCCCGGCGGGGCTAGCGGGAATGTACGAGCAGTACTTC. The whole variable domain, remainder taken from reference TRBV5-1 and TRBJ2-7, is KAGVTQTPRYLIKTRGQQVTLSCSPISGHRSVSWYQQTPGQGLQFLFEYFSETQRNKGNFPGRFSGRQFSNSRSEMNVSTLELGDSALYLCASSPAGLAGMYEQYFGPGTRLTVT.